The 30 T cell receptor beta chains below were found in one sample sequenced in a study of T cells after yellow fever vaccination. Using its own MiXCR run on the 5' RACE reads, TCRdb lists one record per CDR3 protein. The table has a few hundred thousand distinct CDR3 sequences, around 8.1% seen once. The sample consisted of PBMCs, taken approximately 40 days after the first yellow fever vaccination. These TCRs come from a man between 18 and 29 years old who received the YFV17D yellow fever vaccine.

The chain recombines TRBV7-2 with TRBJ1-1; D remains unclear. The CDR3 covers 13 residues. Per the germline V gene, CDR1 is SGHTA and CDR2 is FQGNSA. Trimming stripped 5 bases from V and 7 bases from J, with 14 bases between. In DNA, the CDR3 is TGTGCCAGCAGCCCCGGTTGGGTCAATGAAGCTTTCTTT. Amino acids: CASSPGWVNEAFF. Drawing the rest from reference TRBV7-2 and TRBJ1-1, the complete variable domain is GAGVSQSPSNKVTEKGKDVELRCDPISGHTALYWYRQSLGQGLEFLIYFQGNSAPDKSGLPSDRFSAERTGGSVSTLTIQRTQQEDSAVYLCASSPGWVNEAFFGQGTRLTVV.

V is TRBV20-1 and J is TRBJ1-2, with D perhaps matching TRBD1 (5 bases). Germline assignment: CDR1 DFQATT and CDR2 SNEGSKA (reference sequence). This CDR3 has 12 residues. Trimming left V 3 bases short and J 4 bases short, with 9 bases between. Here the CDR3 DNA reads TGCAGTGCTAGTGTGGGGCGCTATGGCTACACCTTC. It yields the protein CSASVGRYGYTF.

This clonotype has a count of ten or more. The V gene is TRBV12-3 or TRBV12-4, the J gene TRBJ2-4; D gene ambiguous. Trimming stripped 3 bases from V and 3 bases from J, with 3 bases between. The CDR3 runs 12 residues. CDR3 protein: CASSFDKNIQYF. The CDR3 DNA follows: TGTGCCAGCAGTTTTGACAAAAACATTCAGTACTTC.

This clonotype was detected only a few times. This chain connects TRBV20-1 to TRBJ1-2, with TRBD1 matching 9 bases. The CDR3 consists of 13 residues. Unmatched junction bases numbered 5, after V lost 5 bases and J lost 4 bases. The germline gives CDR1 DFQATT, CDR2 SNEGSKA (reference sequence). The CDR3 loop is CSADTGGPYGYTF. In nucleotides, the CDR3 is TGCAGTGCTGATACAGGGGGCCCCTATGGCTACACCTTC.

This clonotype came up a few times. V and J are TRBV3-1 and TRBJ1-1; 8 positions agree with TRBD1. The V and J ends lost 3 bases and 1 base, in that order; junction bases with no gene match: 1. The CDR3 totals 14 residues. Germline CDR1 LGHDT, CDR2 YNNKEL (reference sequence). Written as DNA, the CDR3 is TGTGCCAGCAGCCACGACAGGGGGAACACTGAAGCTTTCTTT. Translating it yields CASSHDRGNTEAFF.

This chain connects TRBV29-1 to TRBJ1-3; D remains unclear. The germline V gene encodes CDR1 SQVTM and CDR2 ANQGSEA. Trimming removed 4 bases from V and 4 bases from J, with 8 bases in between. The CDR3 is made up of 12 amino acids. CDR3 bases: TGCAGCGTTGCCGAGGCGGGAAACACCATATATTTT. This encodes CSVAEAGNTIYF.

The sample holds a few counts of this clonotype. This chain joins TRBV20-1 and TRBJ1-1, with 11 bases matching TRBD1. This CDR3 is built from 16 residues. Germline V gene sequence: CDR1 DFQATT, CDR2 SNEGSKA (reference sequence). The CDR3 DNA is TGCGTAGGATCCGGGACAGGGGGGGGGAAGGTCACTGAAGCTTTCTTT. Protein sequence: CVGSGTGGGKVTEAFF.

The rearrangement links TRBV5-1 to TRBJ2-7; 10 bases are a match to TRBD1. Losses at the gene ends were 4 bases for V and 3 bases for J; bases not matched to a gene: 7. Germline CDR1 and CDR2: SGHRS and YFSETQ. CDR3 length: 15 amino acids. The CDR3 DNA follows: TGCGCCAGCAGCGCGACAGGGGGCTTAATCTACGAGCAGTACTTC. The encoded protein is CASSATGGLIYEQYF. Filled out from reference TRBV5-1 and TRBJ2-7, the complete variable domain reads KAGVTQTPRYLIKTRGQQVTLSCSPISGHRSVSWYQQTPGQGLQFLFEYFSETQRNKGNFPGRFSGRQFSNSRSEMNVSTLELGDSALYLCASSATGGLIYEQYFGPGTRLTVT.

This clonotype has only a few counts. The chain carries TRBV12-3 or TRBV12-4 and TRBJ1-5; no definite D call. V was trimmed by 6 bases and J by 11 bases, leaving 20 bases between them. This CDR3 has 14 amino acids. For the CDR3, the DNA is TGTGCCAGCAGCCGGGCTTCACCCCGCGAGGCCCAGCATTTT. It yields the protein CASSRASPREAQHF.

This clonotype was seen many times. The CDR3 is CASSLQGNTADTQYF. CDR3 DNA sequence: TGCGCCAGCAGCCTACAGGGGAATACAGCAGATACGCAGTATTTT. J is TRBJ2-3 and V is TRBV4-3; the match to TRBD1 covers 7 bases. V trimming: 4 bases; J trimming: 4 bases; junction bases outside the gene matches: 8. The germline gives CDR1 LGHNA, CDR2 YSLEER. The CDR3 has 15 residues.

This clonotype was found a few times. The chain combines TRBV5-5 with TRBJ2-1, with 10 bases aligning to TRBD2. The germline CDR1 and CDR2 sequences are SGHKS and YYEKEE (reference sequence). There are 16 residues in the CDR3. Unmatched junction bases numbered 6, after V lost 6 bases and J lost 0 bases. The CDR3 DNA sequence: TGTGCCAGCACCCCACTAGCGGGGTTCTCCTACAATGAGCAGTTCTTC. Translating it yields CASTPLAGFSYNEQFF.

In this sample, this clonotype turned up a few times. The gene calls are TRBV18 and TRBJ2-7; D may be TRBD1 or TRBD2 (6 bases each). The CDR3 loop spans 13 amino acids. Looked up from germline, CDR1 is KGHSH and CDR2 is LQKENI. The V and J ends lost 5 bases and 3 bases respectively, with 11 bases between them. In nucleotides, the CDR3 is TGTGCCAGCTCAGGAGGGGGAATCTACGAGCAGTACGTC. It codes for CASSGGGIYEQYV.

The genes are TRBV19 and TRBJ1-1; possibly TRBD1 for D (5 bases). Looked up from germline, CDR1 is LNHDA and CDR2 is SQIVND (reference sequence). Trimming stripped 3 bases from V and 2 bases from J, with 7 bases between. The CDR3 consists of 13 residues. The CDR3 protein is CASSMTDNTEAFF. The CDR3 DNA is TGTGCCAGTAGTATGACAGATAACACTGAAGCTTTCTTT.

In this sample, this clonotype turned up a few times. DNA of the CDR3: TGCGCCAGCAGCGGTAGCGGGGGGGCCTCCTACAATGAGCAGTTCTTC. It is translated as CASSGSGGASYNEQFF. The gene calls are TRBV5-1 and TRBJ2-1; 11 bases align to TRBD2. J lost 0 bases, V lost 4 bases, and 3 bases had no gene match. This CDR3 region has 16 residues. Germline V CDR1 and CDR2: SGHRS, YFSETQ.

V is TRBV4-1 and J is TRBJ1-3; D is unclear. V gave up 1 base and J gave up 3 bases, with 19 bases separating them. This CDR3 comprises 18 residues. Germline V CDR1 and CDR2: MGHRA, YSYEKL. The CDR3 DNA sequence: TGCGCCAGCAGCCAAGTACCTCCCAGTATACCCCTTGGAAACACCATATATTTT. Translation: CASSQVPPSIPLGNTIYF.

This clonotype was seen a few times. The chain recombines TRBV3-1 with TRBJ2-3; TRBD1 matches 9 bases. The CDR3 sequence is 17 residues long. Unmatched junction bases numbered 10, after V lost 0 bases and J lost 6 bases. Per germline, CDR1 LGHDT and CDR2 YNNKEL (reference sequence). CDR3 nucleotides: TGTGCCAGCAGCCAAGATGCGTCGGGACAGGGATCCGATACGCAGTATTTT. It codes for CASSQDASGQGSDTQYF.

This clonotype was picked up a small number of times. The chain combines TRBV11-3 with TRBJ2-3; TRBD1 aligns across 7 bases. The CDR3 extends over 21 amino acids. Germline-derived CDR1 and CDR2 are SGHNT and YENEEA. Trimming at V came to 4 bases and at J to 3 bases, leaving 25 bases not matched to a gene. The DNA for the CDR3 is TGTGCCAGCAGCTCCGTCGACAACAGGGGAGAGATCGAGACGATTACAGATACGCAGTATTTT. This codes for CASSSVDNRGEIETITDTQYF.

This clonotype was counted between two and nine times. The gene calls are TRBV9 and TRBJ1-1; D may be TRBD1 (6 bases). Per germline, CDR1 SGDLS and CDR2 YYNGEE. This CDR3 spans 15 amino acids. The V end was cut by 0 bases, the J end by 5 bases, with 14 bases between. CDR3 sequence: CASSVVGGLETEAFF. In nucleotides, the CDR3 is TGTGCCAGCAGCGTAGTGGGGGGCTTGGAAACTGAAGCTTTCTTT.

This chain uses TRBV5-1 with TRBJ2-5, with D perhaps TRBD2 (7 bases). CDR3 length: 17 residues. Germline lookup yields CDR1 SGHRS and CDR2 YFSETQ. V lost 0 bases to trimming and J lost 2 bases, with 17 bases between them. CDR3 nucleotide sequence: TGCGCCAGCAGCTTGGCCAAGTTGGGGGGGCAGCAAGAGACCCAGTACTTC. Protein product: CASSLAKLGGQQETQYF.

This clonotype has more than one count but fewer than ten. This chain connects TRBV6-5 to TRBJ1-1, with D perhaps matching TRBD1 (5 bases). This CDR3 is built from 13 residues. Germline loops: CDR1 MNHEY, CDR2 SVGAGI. V lost 3 bases, J lost 5 bases, and 10 bases lay in between. CDR3 DNA: TGTGCCAGCAGTTATCGGGACCAGACTGAAGCTTTCTTT. Its protein product is CASSYRDQTEAFF.

This clonotype has only a few counts. The rearrangement uses TRBV12-3 or TRBV12-4 and TRBJ1-6; D is unresolved. The CDR3 consists of 15 residues. Between the trimmed V and J ends, which lost 0 bases and 8 bases, there was a span of 11 bases. The CDR3 DNA sequence: TGTGCCAGCAGTTTAGCGCGAGGGTTATATTCACCCCTCCACTTT. It specifies CASSLARGLYSPLHF.

V and J are TRBV7-2 and TRBJ1-2; tentatively, D is TRBD1 (5 bases). CDR3 length equals 15 residues. Germline loops: CDR1 SGHTA, CDR2 FQGNSA. The germline V and J ends were trimmed by 0 bases and 12 bases, with 20 bases remaining between them. The CDR3: CASSLAVPPTGTHTF. For the CDR3, the DNA is TGTGCCAGCAGCTTAGCGGTCCCTCCAACAGGCACCCACACCTTC.

The V and J genes are TRBV3-1 and TRBJ1-5; no firm D call. Germline V gene lookup returns CDR1 LGHDT and CDR2 YNNKEL (reference sequence). The CDR3 is made up of 12 amino acids. V was pared by 5 bases and J by 6 bases, with 8 bases between. CDR3 region: CASSAGSQPQHF. In DNA form, the CDR3 reads TGTGCCAGCAGCGCGGGGAGTCAGCCCCAGCATTTT.

This clonotype showed up just a few times. V usage is TRBV5-1 and J usage is TRBJ2-3; 7 bases match TRBD1. The germline V gene has CDR1 SGHRS and CDR2 YFSETQ. Trimming removed 4 bases from V and 2 bases from J; junction bases left unmatched: 7. This CDR3 spans 15 amino acids. Written as DNA, the CDR3 is TGCGCCAGCAGCCTGACAGGGCACGACACAGATACGCAGTATTTT. Translating gives CASSLTGHDTDTQYF.

This clonotype was detected only a few times. Here the CDR3 DNA reads TGTGCCATCAGCCCTCGAGACAGGATTAACTATGGCTACACCTTC. It codes for CAISPRDRINYGYTF. V is TRBV10-3 and J is TRBJ1-2, with D perhaps TRBD1 (6 bases). Germline assignment: CDR1 ENHRY and CDR2 SYGVKD. The V gene lost 6 bases and the J gene lost 1 base, with 15 bases spanning the gap. This CDR3 spans 15 amino acids.

The sample holds a few counts of this clonotype. The J gene is TRBJ2-1, the V gene TRBV11-2; D is unclear. CDR3 length equals 13 residues. With 5 bases removed from V and 4 bases from J, the gap between germline ends came to 9 bases. The germline V gene encodes CDR1 SGHAT and CDR2 FQNNGV. CDR3: CASSRDKYNEQFF. The CDR3 nucleotides are TGTGCCAGCAGCCGAGACAAATACAATGAGCAGTTCTTC. Using reference TRBV11-2 and TRBJ2-1 for the parts outside the CDR3, the full variable domain is EAGVAQSPRYKIIEKRQSVAFWCNPISGHATLYWYQQILGQGPKLLIQFQNNGVVDDSQLPKDRFSAERLKGVDSTLKIQPAKLEDSAVYLCASSRDKYNEQFFGPGTRLTVL.

The V call is TRBV7-2, the J call TRBJ1-3, with 7 bases fitting TRBD1. V shed 8 bases, J shed 4 bases, and the junction held 8 bases outside the gene matches. CDR3 length: 14 amino acids. CDR1 is SGHTA and CDR2 is FQGNSA in the germline V gene. CDR3 in amino acids: CASEDRVAGNTIYF. Written as DNA, the CDR3 is TGTGCCAGCGAAGACAGGGTAGCGGGAAACACCATATATTTT.

Only a few counts were recorded for this clonotype. This chain connects TRBV4-2 to TRBJ1-1; maybe TRBD1 (5 bases). The CDR3 loop spans 14 amino acids. Germline V CDR1 and CDR2: LGHNA, YNFKEQ. V was cut by 1 base and J by 7 bases, with 13 bases left in between. The chain's CDR3 is CASSQVSGGIEAFF. The CDR3 DNA reads TGTGCCAGCAGCCAAGTTAGCGGGGGAATTGAAGCTTTCTTT.

The chain recombines TRBV5-1 with TRBJ2-3; 11 nucleotides agree with TRBD1. Trimming removed 0 bases from V and 4 bases from J; junction bases left unmatched: 4. This CDR3 comprises 16 residues. In germline, CDR1 is SGHRS, CDR2 YFSETQ. CDR3 DNA: TGCGCCAGCAGCTTGGTAGGGACAGGGGGTGCAGATACGCAGTATTTT. This translates into CASSLVGTGGADTQYF.

The chain is built from TRBV28 and TRBJ2-2; D unclear. In germline, CDR1 is MDHEN, CDR2 SYDVKM. The CDR3 is made up of 14 amino acids. The ends were cut back, 6 bases at V and 5 bases at J, with 13 bases in the middle. CDR3 DNA: TGTGCCAGCAGACCGAACTCCCGGACCGGGGAGCTGTTTTTT. Protein: CASRPNSRTGELFF.